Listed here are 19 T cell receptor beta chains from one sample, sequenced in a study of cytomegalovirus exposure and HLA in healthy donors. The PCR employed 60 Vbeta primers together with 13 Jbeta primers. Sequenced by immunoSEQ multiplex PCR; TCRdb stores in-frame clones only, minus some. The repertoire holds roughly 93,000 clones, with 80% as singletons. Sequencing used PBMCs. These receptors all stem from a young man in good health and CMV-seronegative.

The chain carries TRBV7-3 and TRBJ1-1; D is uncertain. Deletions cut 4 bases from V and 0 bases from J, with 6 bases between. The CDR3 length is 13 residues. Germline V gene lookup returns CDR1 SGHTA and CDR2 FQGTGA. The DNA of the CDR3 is TGTGCCAGCAGCTCAGATATGAACACTGAAGCTTTCTTT. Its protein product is CASSSDMNTEAFF.

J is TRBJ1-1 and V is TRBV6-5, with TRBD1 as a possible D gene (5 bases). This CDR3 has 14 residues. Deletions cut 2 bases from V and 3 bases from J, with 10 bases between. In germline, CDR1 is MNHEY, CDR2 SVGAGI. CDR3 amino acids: CASSYRPGDTEAFF. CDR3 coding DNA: TGTGCCAGCAGTTACAGACCGGGGGACACTGAAGCTTTCTTT.

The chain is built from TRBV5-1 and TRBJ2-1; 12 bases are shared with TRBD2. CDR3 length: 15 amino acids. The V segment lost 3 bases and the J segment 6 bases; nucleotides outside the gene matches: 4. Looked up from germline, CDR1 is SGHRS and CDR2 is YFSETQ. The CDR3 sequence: CASSYLAGGLNEQFF. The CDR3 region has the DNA TGCGCCAGCAGCTATCTAGCGGGAGGGCTCAATGAGCAGTTCTTC.

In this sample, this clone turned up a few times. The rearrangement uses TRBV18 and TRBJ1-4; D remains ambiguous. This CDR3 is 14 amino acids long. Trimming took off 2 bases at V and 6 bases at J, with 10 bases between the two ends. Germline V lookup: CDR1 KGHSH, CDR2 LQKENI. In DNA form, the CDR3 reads TGTGCCAGCTCACCAGCCTCGGGAGATGAAAAACTGTTTTTT. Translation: CASSPASGDEKLFF.

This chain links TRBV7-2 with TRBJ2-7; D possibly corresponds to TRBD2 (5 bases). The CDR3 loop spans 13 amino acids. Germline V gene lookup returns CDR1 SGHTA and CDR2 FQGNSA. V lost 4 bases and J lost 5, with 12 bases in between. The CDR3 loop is CASSSTRGNEQYF. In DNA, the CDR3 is TGTGCCAGCAGCTCCACCCGAGGGAACGAGCAGTACTTC.

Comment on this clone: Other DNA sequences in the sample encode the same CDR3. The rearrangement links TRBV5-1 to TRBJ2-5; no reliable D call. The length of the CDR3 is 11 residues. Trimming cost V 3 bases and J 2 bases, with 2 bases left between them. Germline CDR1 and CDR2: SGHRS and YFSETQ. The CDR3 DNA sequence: TGCGCCAGCAGCTCGCAAGAGACCCAGTACTTC. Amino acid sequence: CASSSQETQYF.

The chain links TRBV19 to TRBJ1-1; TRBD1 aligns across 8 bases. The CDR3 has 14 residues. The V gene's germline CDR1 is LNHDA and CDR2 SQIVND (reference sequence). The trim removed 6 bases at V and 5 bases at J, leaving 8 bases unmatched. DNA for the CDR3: TGTGCCAGTAGACCCGGCGACAGGGGTACTGAAGCTTTCTTT. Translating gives CASRPGDRGTEAFF.

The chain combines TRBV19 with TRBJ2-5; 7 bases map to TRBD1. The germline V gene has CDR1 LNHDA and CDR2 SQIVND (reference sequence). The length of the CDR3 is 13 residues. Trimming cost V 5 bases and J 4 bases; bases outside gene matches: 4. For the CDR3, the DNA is TGTGCCAGTAGTCCAGGGACAGTAGAGACCCAGTACTTC. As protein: CASSPGTVETQYF.

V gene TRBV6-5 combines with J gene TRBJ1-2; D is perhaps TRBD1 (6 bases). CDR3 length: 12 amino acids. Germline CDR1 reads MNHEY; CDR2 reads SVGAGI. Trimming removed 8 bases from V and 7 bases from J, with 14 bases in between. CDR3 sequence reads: CASGPTGFGYTF. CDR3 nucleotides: TGTGCCAGCGGACCTACAGGGTTTGGCTACACCTTC.

The CDR3 loop is CASSIGQGAYEQFF. CDR3 in DNA: TGTGCCAGTAGTATTGGTCAGGGGGCCTATGAGCAGTTCTTC. The rearrangement joins TRBV19 to TRBJ2-1; 8 bases are shared with TRBD1. Germline-derived CDR1 and CDR2 are LNHDA and SQIVND (reference sequence). The CDR3 length is 14 residues. V gave up 3 bases and J gave up 8 bases; unmatched junction bases: 6.

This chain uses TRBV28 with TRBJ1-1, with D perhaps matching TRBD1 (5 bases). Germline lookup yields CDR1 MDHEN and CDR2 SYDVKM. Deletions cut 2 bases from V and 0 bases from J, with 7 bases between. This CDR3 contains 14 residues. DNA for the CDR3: TGTGCCAGCAGTTTAGCAGGGATGAACACTGAAGCTTTCTTT. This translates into CASSLAGMNTEAFF.

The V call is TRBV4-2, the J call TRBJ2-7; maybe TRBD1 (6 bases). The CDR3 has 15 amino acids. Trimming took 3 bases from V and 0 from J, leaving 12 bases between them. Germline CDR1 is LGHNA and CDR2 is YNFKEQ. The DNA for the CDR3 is TGTGCCAGCAGCCAGAATCAGGGGCCCTCCTACGAGCAGTACTTC. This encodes CASSQNQGPSYEQYF.

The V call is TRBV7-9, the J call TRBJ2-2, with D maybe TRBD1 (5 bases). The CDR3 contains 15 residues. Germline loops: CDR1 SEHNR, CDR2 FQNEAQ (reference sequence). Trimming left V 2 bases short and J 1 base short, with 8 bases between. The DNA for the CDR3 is TGTGCCAGCAGCTTAATCAGGGTGAACACCGGGGAGCTGTTTTTT. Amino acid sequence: CASSLIRVNTGELFF.

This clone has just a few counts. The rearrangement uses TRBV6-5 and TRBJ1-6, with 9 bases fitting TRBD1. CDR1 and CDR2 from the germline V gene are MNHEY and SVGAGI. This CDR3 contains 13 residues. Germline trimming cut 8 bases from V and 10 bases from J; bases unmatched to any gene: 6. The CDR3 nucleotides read TGTGCCAGCGGGGGACAGGGAGACTCACCCCTCCACTTT. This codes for CASGGQGDSPLHF.

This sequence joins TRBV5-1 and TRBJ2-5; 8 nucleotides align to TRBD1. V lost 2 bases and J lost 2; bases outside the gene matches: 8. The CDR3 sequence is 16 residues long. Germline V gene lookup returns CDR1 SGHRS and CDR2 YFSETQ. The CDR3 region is CASSLYSGGSQETQYF. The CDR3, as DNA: TGCGCCAGCAGCTTATATTCAGGGGGCTCACAAGAGACCCAGTACTTC.

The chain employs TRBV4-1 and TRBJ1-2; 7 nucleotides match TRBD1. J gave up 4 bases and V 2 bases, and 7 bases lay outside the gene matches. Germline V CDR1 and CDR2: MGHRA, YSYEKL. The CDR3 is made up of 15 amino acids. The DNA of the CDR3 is TGCGCCAGCAGCCAAACCGGGACAGCTGGCTATGGCTACACCTTC. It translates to CASSQTGTAGYGYTF.

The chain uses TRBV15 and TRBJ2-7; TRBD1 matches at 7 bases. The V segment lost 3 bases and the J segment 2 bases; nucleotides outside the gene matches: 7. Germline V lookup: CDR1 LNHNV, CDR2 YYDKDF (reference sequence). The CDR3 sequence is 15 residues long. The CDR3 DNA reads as TGTGCCACCAGCAGTAAGGCAGGGGGAGCCTACGAGCAGTACTTC. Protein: CATSSKAGGAYEQYF.

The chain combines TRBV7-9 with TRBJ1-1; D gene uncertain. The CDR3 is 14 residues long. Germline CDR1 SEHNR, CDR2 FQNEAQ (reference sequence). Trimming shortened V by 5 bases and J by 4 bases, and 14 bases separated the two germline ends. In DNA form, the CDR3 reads TGTGCCAGCAGCGTACAGACGGATTCCACTGAAGCTTTCTTT. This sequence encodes CASSVQTDSTEAFF.

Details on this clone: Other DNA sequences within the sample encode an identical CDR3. CDR3: CASGPRGFLTEAFF. In nucleotides, the CDR3 is TGTGCCAGCGGCCCACGGGGGTTCCTCACTGAAGCTTTCTTT. This chain connects TRBV6-5 to TRBJ1-1; tentative D call: TRBD1 (5 bases). Looked up from germline, CDR1 is MNHEY and CDR2 is SVGAGI. Trimming stripped 8 bases from V and 4 bases from J, with 17 bases between. The CDR3 runs to 14 residues.